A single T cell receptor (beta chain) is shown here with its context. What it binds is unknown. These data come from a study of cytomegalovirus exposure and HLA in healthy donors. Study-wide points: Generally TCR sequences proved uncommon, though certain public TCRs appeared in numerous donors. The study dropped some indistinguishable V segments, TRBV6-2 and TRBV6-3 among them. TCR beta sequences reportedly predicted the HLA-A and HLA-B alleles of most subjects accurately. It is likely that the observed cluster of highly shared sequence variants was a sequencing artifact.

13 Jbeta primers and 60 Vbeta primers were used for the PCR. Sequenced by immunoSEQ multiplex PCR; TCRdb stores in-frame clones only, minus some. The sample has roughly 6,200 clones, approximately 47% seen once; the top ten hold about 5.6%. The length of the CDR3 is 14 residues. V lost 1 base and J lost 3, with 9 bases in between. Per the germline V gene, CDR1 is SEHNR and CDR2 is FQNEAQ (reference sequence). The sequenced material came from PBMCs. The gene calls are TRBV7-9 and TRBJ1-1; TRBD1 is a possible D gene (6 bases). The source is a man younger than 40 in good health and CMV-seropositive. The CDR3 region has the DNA TGTGCCAGCAGCTTAGGCAGGGGCGACACTGAAGCTTTCTTT. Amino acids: CASSLGRGDTEAFF. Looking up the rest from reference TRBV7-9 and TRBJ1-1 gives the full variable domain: DTGVSQNPRHKITKRGQNVTFRCDPISEHNRLYWYRQTLGQGPEFLTYFQNEAQLEKSRLLSDRFSAERPKGSFSTLEIQRTEQGDSAMYLCASSLGRGDTEAFFGQGTRLTVV.